This T cell receptor (beta chain) was recorded in a study of cytomegalovirus exposure and HLA in healthy donors. As for the study in general: Previous work identified roughly 120 million unique TCR beta sequences from about 179 million T cells. Study-wide results and caveats: CMV antigen specificity of a few CMV-associated chains was confirmed in vitro. A later analysis linked a missense variant in DCLRE1C to the trimming of TCR beta V and J genes. Researchers counted 164 TCR beta chains as cytomegalovirus-associated.

Primers included in the PCR were 60 Vbeta and 13 Jbeta primers. Profiled with immunoSEQ multiplex PCR; TCRdb holds only in-frame clones, not every one. The sample holds around 140,000 clones, approximately 71% seen once. Germline V CDR1 and CDR2: LNHNV, YYDKDF (reference sequence). V lost 1 base to trimming and J lost 7 bases, with 11 bases between them. The CDR3 consists of 14 residues. Remarks on this clone: Antigen: not known.

The receptor's source is a woman in her sixties in good health and CMV-seronegative. The chain recombines TRBV15 with TRBJ1-5, with unresolved D. Sample: PBMCs. CDR3 coding DNA: TGTGCCACCAGCAGAGCCGGGGTAGAACAGCCCCAGCATTTT. Translated: CATSRAGVEQPQHF.